This record looks at one T cell receptor (beta chain) sequence and its context. Antigen specificity is unknown. This record comes from a study of identical twins. The study, taken as a whole, reports: Beta clonotypes that were abundant in cord blood contained fewer insertions, a pattern absent from memory repertoires. Invariant MAIT and iNKT cells are populations that could partly confound zero-insertion analyses. Weaker excess sharing between twins was seen in beta out-of-frame sequences.

TCRdb fed the 5' RACE reads into MiXCR, producing one record per CDR3 protein. The sample gives approximately 600,000 distinct CDR3 sequences, nearly 10% of which show up once; roughly 3% is in the top ten. With V trimmed by 0 bases and J by 10 bases, 1 base remained unmatched. This CDR3 region has 12 residues. The germline gives CDR1 DFQATT, CDR2 SNEGSKA (reference sequence). The same data also went into a second study, on yellow fever vaccine responses in identical twins. Per that study: Twins' vaccine T cell responses were reported to seem partly convergent and partly personalized.

The specimen sequenced was PBMCs. This sequence originates from a woman younger than 35 in good health. The chain recombines TRBV20-1 with TRBJ1-1, with 11 bases lining up with TRBD1. The CDR3 sequence: CSAREDRGPAFF. The CDR3 nucleotides read TGCAGTGCTAGAGAGGACAGGGGGCCAGCTTTCTTT.